This section outlines one TCR beta chain sequence together with its context. The antigen is undetermined. Trimming pared 0 bases from V and 0 bases from J, leaving 9 bases between. This CDR3 is 15 amino acids long. Both 60 Vbeta primers and 13 Jbeta primers went into the PCR. Sequenced by immunoSEQ multiplex PCR; TCRdb stores in-frame clones only, minus some. This sample has 90,000 to 110,000 clones, with approximately 80% found just once. These data belong to a study of cytomegalovirus exposure and HLA in healthy donors. Study observations and caveats: In an earlier analysis, productive rearrangement rates for most beta V segments clustered near 87% or 30%. The presence/absence work took it that sequencing depth was about the same across donors.

Sequenced: PBMCs. J is TRBJ2-7 and V is TRBV6-7; D not certain. TRBV6-7 is noted as an ORF with a role that remains uncertain. The clonotype originates from a male donor in good health and CMV-seronegative. The DNA for the CDR3 is TGTGCCAGCAGTTACTCGAAACCTAGCTCCTACGAGCAGTACTTC. This gives the protein CASSYSKPSSYEQYF.